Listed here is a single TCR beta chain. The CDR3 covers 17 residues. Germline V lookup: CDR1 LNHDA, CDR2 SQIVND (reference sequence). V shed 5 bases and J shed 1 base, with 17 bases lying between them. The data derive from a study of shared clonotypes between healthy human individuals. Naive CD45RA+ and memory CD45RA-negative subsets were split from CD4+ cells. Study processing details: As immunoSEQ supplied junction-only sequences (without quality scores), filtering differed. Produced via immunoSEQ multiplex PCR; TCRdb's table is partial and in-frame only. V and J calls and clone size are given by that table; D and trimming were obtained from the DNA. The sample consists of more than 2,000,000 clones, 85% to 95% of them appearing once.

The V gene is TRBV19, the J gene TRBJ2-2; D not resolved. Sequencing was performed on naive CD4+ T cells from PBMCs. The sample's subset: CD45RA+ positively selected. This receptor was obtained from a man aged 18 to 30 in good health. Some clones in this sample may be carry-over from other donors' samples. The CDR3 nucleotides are TGTGCCAGTAGTTATAGAAAGCGATACGTGAACACCGGGGAGCTGTTTTTT. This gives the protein CASSYRKRYVNTGELFF. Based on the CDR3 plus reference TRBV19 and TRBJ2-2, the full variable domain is DGGITQSPKYLFRKEGQNVTLSCEQNLNHDAMYWYRQDPGQGLRLIYYSQIVNDFQKGDIAEGYSVSREKKESFPLTVTSAQKNPTAFYLCASSYRKRYVNTGELFFGEGSRLTVL.